The clone carrying this TCR beta chain appeared a single time. One junction end disagrees with the germline gene, perhaps due to a read error. Other DNA sequences in this sample translate to the same CDR3. These data are taken from a study of blood T cell repertoires in COVID-19. The overall study: From T cells, B-cell-depleted T cells, or PBMCs came the material, which was cDNA or gDNA.

Clones were sequenced by immunoSEQ multiplex PCR, and TCRdb holds only the in-frame ones, with some missing. Here the sample spans 300,000 to 500,000 clones, approximately 90% being singletons. Germline V gene lookup returns CDR1 SGDLS and CDR2 YYNGEE. The CDR3 length is 15 residues. Each participant's cohort was designated according to participant-reported clinical history. This sequence joins TRBV9 and TRBJ2-3, with 9 bases aligning to TRBD1. The sequence came from a woman in her twenties or thirties with acute COVID-19. The sample was PBMCs or T cells enriched from blood (not recorded which). The DNA for the CDR3 is TGTGCCAGCAGCGTAGTGGGACAGGGCACCGATACGCAGTATTTT. This encodes CASSVVGQGTDTQYF.